Sequencing of this T cell receptor beta chain was carried out in a study of response to subunit inactivated influenza vaccine. The V gene's germline CDR1 is SGHTA and CDR2 FQGNSA. The germline V and J ends were trimmed by 5 bases and 4 bases, with 20 bases remaining between them. The CDR3 length is 16 residues. The table lists this clonotype with a count of one. The antigen is unknown. Study-level findings and limits: Every seasonal influenza vaccination brings in few new T cells, the authors suggested.

Using its own MiXCR run on the RT-PCR reads, TCRdb lists one record per CDR3 protein. The sample holds about 500,000 distinct CDR3 sequences; under 15% are singletons and the top ten take around 13%. This TCR derives from a man in his fifties or sixties who received an inactivated influenza vaccine. The specimen was PBMCs from blood, collected 40 to 50 days after vaccination. This chain uses TRBV7-2 with TRBJ2-5; D may be TRBD1 (6 bases). For the CDR3, the DNA is TGTGCCAGCAGCCGCTTCCCCAGGGGCAAGAGAGAGACCCAGTACTTC. Protein product: CASSRFPRGKRETQYF.